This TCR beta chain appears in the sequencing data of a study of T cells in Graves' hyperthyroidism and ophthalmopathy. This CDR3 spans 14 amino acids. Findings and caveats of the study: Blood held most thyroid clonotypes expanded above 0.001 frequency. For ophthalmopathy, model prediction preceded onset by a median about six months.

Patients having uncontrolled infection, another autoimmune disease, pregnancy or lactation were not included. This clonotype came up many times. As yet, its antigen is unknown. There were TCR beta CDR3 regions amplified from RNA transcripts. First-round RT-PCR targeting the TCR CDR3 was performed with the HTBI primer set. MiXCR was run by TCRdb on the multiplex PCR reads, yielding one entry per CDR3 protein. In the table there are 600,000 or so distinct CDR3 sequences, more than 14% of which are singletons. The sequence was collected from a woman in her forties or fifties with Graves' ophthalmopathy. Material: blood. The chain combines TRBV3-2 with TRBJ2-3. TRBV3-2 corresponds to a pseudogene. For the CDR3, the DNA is TGTGCCAGCAGCCAACCACGGGGTCCAGATACGCAGTATTTT. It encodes CASSQPRGPDTQYF.